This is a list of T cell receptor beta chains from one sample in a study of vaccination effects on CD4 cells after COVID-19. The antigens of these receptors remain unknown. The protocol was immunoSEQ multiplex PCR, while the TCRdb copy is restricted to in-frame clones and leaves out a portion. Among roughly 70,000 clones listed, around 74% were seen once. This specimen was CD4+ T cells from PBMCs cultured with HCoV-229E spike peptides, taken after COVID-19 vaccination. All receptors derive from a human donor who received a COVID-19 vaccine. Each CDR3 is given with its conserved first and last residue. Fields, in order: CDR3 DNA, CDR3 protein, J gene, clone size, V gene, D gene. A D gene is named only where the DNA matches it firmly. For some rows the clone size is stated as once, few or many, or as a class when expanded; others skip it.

TGTGCCAGCTCACCATCCCGGGCTACTGAAGCTTTCTTT	CASSPSRATEAFF	TRBJ1-1	-	TRBV18	-
TGTGCCAGCAGCCAGGATCACCCGGGACTAGCCTGGAAACAAGAGACCCAGTACTTC	CASSQDHPGLAWKQETQYF	TRBJ2-5	-	TRBV14	TRBD2
TGTGCCAGCAGCTCAGGACAGGGGGCTTTAGGCCTTTCGGAGACCCAGTACTTC	CASSSGQGALGLSETQYF	TRBJ2-5	-	TRBV5-8	TRBD1
TGTGCCAGCAGCTTTTTAGGGCAGGGGAATTCACCCCTCCACTTT	CASSFLGQGNSPLHF	TRBJ1-6	-	TRBV7-9	-
TGCAGCGTTGCGTTGTGGCAGGGGGAACCCCTCCACTTT	CSVALWQGEPLHF	TRBJ1-6	-	TRBV29-1	TRBD1
TGCAGTGCTAGTGACAGGGGTGAGAACACCGGGGAGCTGTTTTTT	CSASDRGENTGELFF	TRBJ2-2	-	TRBV20-1	TRBD1
TGTGCCAGCAGCTTAGCGGGGGGCCTACGTCCCGGGGAGCTGTTTTTT	CASSLAGGLRPGELFF	TRBJ2-2	-	TRBV7-3	TRBD2
TGTGCCAGCTCACCACAGAAGGGGGCGGGAGAGACCCAGTACTTC	CASSPQKGAGETQYF	TRBJ2-5	few	TRBV18	TRBD1
TGTGCCAGCAGCTCGTGGCGGGGTTGGTCCGGCAATCAGCCCCAGCATTTT	CASSSWRGWSGNQPQHF	TRBJ1-5	-	TRBV5-8	-
TGCGCCAGCAGCCCCGGGGACAGGGAAAGCAATGAGCAGTTCTTC	CASSPGDRESNEQFF	TRBJ2-1	-	TRBV5-1	TRBD1
TGCGCCAGCAGCTTGCGGGCGGGGGAGAACACCGGGGAGCTGTTTTTT	CASSLRAGENTGELFF	TRBJ2-2	few	TRBV5-1	TRBD2
TGTGCCAGCAGCGGGACAGGGGACCAGCCCCAGCATTTT	CASSGTGDQPQHF	TRBJ1-5	-	TRBV7-9	TRBD1
TGTGCCAGCAGTCGCCAAGGGACCAACAATCAGCCCCAGCATTTT	CASSRQGTNNQPQHF	TRBJ1-5	-	TRBV2	-
TGTGCCAGCAGCCGTGACAGGTTAGAGACCCAGTACTTC	CASSRDRLETQYF	TRBJ2-5	-	TRBV4-2	-
TGTGCCAGTAGTACCCTCTCGACTGCAAACACCGGGGAGCTGTTTTTT	CASSTLSTANTGELFF	TRBJ2-2	-	TRBV19	-
TGTGCCAGCAGTTTACCTGGGACAGCAGAGACCCAGTACTTC	CASSLPGTAETQYF	TRBJ2-5	-	TRBV28	TRBD1
TGCAGTGCCCCCCGTGCAGATACGCAGTATTTT	CSAPRADTQYF	TRBJ2-3	-	TRBV20-1	-
TGTGCCAGCAGCCAAGAGGACAGAGCGGAAGGGACCCAGTACTTC	CASSQEDRAEGTQYF	TRBJ2-5	-	TRBV3-1/TRBV3-2	-
TGTGCCAGCAGTGGACTAGCGGGGGACACAGATACGCAGTATTTT	CASSGLAGDTDTQYF	TRBJ2-3	few	TRBV6-2/TRBV6-3	TRBD2
TGTGCCACCAGTGCCCGTGACAGGGGATCTGGGGCCAACGTCCTGACTTTC	CATSARDRGSGANVLTF	TRBJ2-6	-	TRBV24-1	TRBD1
TGCGCCAGCAGCCAAGATTCAGGTAGACTCCGGGAGCAGTTCTTC	CASSQDSGRLREQFF	TRBJ2-1	-	TRBV4-3	-
TGTGCCAGCAGTTACTCACGCAGACTGAACACTGAAGCTTTCTTT	CASSYSRRLNTEAFF	TRBJ1-1	once	TRBV6-5	-
TGTGCCAGCAGCTCCGAAGTTCGCAAAGGGGTGAATTCACCCCTCCACTTT	CASSSEVRKGVNSPLHF	TRBJ1-6	-	TRBV7-6	-
TGTGCCAGCAGTGATTCCTTTAAAAGGGGCTACACCTTC	CASSDSFKRGYTF	TRBJ1-2	-	TRBV2	-
TGCAGTGCGGACAGGGGAAACATTCAGTACTTC	CSADRGNIQYF	TRBJ2-4	-	TRBV20-1	TRBD1
TGCGCCAGCCGCGCCAACCGGGGACTCTATGGCTACACCTTC	CASRANRGLYGYTF	TRBJ1-2	-	TRBV4-3	-
TGTGCCAGTAACCCGACAGGAGGTAGCTCTGGGGCCAACGTCCTGACTTTC	CASNPTGGSSGANVLTF	TRBJ2-6	-	TRBV19	-
TGTGCCACCAGCGGGGGGAGACAGGGTGAGGGACAGCCCCAGCATTTT	CATSGGRQGEGQPQHF	TRBJ1-5	few	TRBV15	TRBD1
TGTGCCAGCAGCTCCATCTCGCTTTTAGATACGCAGTATTTT	CASSSISLLDTQYF	TRBJ2-3	-	TRBV28	-
TGTGCCAGCAGCCAATTCAGCGGGGGGCGAGATACGCAGTATTTT	CASSQFSGGRDTQYF	TRBJ2-3	-	TRBV3-1/TRBV3-2	TRBD2
TGCGCCAGCAGTTATTATCGGGCGTTCAACACCGGGGAGCTGTTTTTT	CASSYYRAFNTGELFF	TRBJ2-2	-	TRBV5-1	-
TGCAGCGTCGCCCCGGGACAGTATGGCTACACCTTC	CSVAPGQYGYTF	TRBJ1-2	once	TRBV29-1	TRBD1
TGCGCCAGCAGCAACGGGGGGATCACAGATACGCAGTATTTT	CASSNGGITDTQYF	TRBJ2-3	-	TRBV10-1	TRBD2
TGTGCCAGCAGTCCCGGGACGGGAAACACCGGGGAGCTGTTTTTT	CASSPGTGNTGELFF	TRBJ2-2	-	TRBV6-4	-
TGTGCCAGCAGCCCAACAATCAACAATGAGCAGTTCTTC	CASSPTINNEQFF	TRBJ2-1	-	TRBV7-2	-
TGTGCCATCGGAGGGCCCCAATCAGTAGCGCAGTATTTT	CAIGGPQSVAQYF	TRBJ2-3	few	TRBV10-3	-
TGTGCCAGCAGCGAGGGGACTGGAAACACCATATATTTT	CASSEGTGNTIYF	TRBJ1-3	-	TRBV9	-
TGTGCCAGCGGTCACGGGGGGGGAGAGACCCAGTACTTC	CASGHGGGETQYF	TRBJ2-5	-	TRBV28	TRBD2
TGTGCCACCAGTGAAACGAACCAGGGGGAGGAGACCCAGTACTTC	CATSETNQGEETQYF	TRBJ2-5	-	TRBV24-1	TRBD1
TGCAGCGTTAGTTTAGCGGGGGGGGCCAACGTCCTGACTTTC	CSVSLAGGANVLTF	TRBJ2-6	-	TRBV29-1	TRBD2
TGTGCCATCAGTGAATCCCTGATGAACCTGGCTTTCTTT	CAISESLMNLAFF	TRBJ1-1	-	TRBV10-3	-
TGTGCCAGCAGCCACGGGGGGCTGGACACCGGGGAGCTGTTTTTT	CASSHGGLDTGELFF	TRBJ2-2	-	TRBV3-1/TRBV3-2	-
TGCGCCAGCAGCCCGGACAGGGTTTCAAATTCACCCCTCCACTTT	CASSPDRVSNSPLHF	TRBJ1-6	-	TRBV5-1	TRBD1
TGTGCCAGCAGCCTGGGGACCTCGGGGGAGACCCAGTACTTC	CASSLGTSGETQYF	TRBJ2-5	-	TRBV3-1/TRBV3-2	-
TGTGCCAGCAGCTTATCGGATCTAAGCGGAGAAAAACTGTTTTTT	CASSLSDLSGEKLFF	TRBJ1-4	-	TRBV7-2	-
TGTGCCAGCAGTCCACGGGCAAATGGGATTCAGTACTTC	CASSPRANGIQYF	TRBJ2-4	-	TRBV6-2/TRBV6-3	-
TGCGCCAGCAGTGAAGGCCTCTCGCGAGGAGAGACCCAGTACTTC	CASSEGLSRGETQYF	TRBJ2-5	-	TRBV10-1	-
TGTGCCAGCAGCGGCGGGTGGGGGATGAACACTGAAGCTTTCTTT	CASSGGWGMNTEAFF	TRBJ1-1	-	TRBV7-6	-
TGTGCCAGCAGTGAAAGTAAAGCTTTCTTT	CASSESKAFF	TRBJ1-1	-	TRBV6-1	-
TGTGCCAGCAGCTTTTGGACAAGCTACTCTGGGGCCAACGTCCTGACTTTC	CASSFWTSYSGANVLTF	TRBJ2-6	-	TRBV7-2	-
TGTGCCAGCGCCGGATTTCAGGGGCGCAATCAGCCCCAGCATTTT	CASAGFQGRNQPQHF	TRBJ1-5	-	TRBV6-5	-